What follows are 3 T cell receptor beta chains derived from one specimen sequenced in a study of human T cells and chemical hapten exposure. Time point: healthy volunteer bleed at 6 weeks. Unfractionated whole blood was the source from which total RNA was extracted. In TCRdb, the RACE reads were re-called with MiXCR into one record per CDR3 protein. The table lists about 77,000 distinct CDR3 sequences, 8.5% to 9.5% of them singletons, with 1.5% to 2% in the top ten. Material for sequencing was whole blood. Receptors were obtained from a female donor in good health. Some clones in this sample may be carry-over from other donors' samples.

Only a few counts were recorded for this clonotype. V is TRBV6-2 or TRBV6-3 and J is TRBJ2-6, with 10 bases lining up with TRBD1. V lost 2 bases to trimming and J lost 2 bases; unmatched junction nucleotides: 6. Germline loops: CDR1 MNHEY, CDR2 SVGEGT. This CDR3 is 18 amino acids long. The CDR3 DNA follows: TGTGCCAGCAGTTACGGGGACAGGGGACTCGCTGGGGCCAACGTCCTGACTTTC. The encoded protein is CASSYGDRGLAGANVLTF.

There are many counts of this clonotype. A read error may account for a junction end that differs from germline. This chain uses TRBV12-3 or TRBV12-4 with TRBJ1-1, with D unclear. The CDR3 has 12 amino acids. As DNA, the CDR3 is TGTGCCAGCAGTTTAAAGCATCTGGCGCAAATCTTT. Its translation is CASSLKHLAQIF.

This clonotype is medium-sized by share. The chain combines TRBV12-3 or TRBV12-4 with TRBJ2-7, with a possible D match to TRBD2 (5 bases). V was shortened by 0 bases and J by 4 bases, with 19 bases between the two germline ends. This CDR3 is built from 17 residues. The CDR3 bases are TGTGCCAGCAGTTTAGCAGGACGCGAAGGGAGCTTGTACGAGCAGTACTTC. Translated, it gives CASSLAGREGSLYEQYF.